This entry lists 24 T cell receptor beta chains sequenced from one sample in a study of blood T cell repertoires in COVID-19. Libraries were prepared by immunoSEQ multiplex PCR; TCRdb keeps only in-frame clonotypes and omits some of them. The sample includes around 250,000 clones, around nine tenths seen only once; the top ten take about 1.5%. Sample: PBMCs or T cells enriched from blood (not recorded which). The receptors originated from a woman aged 45-65 years who had recovered from COVID-19.

This clone was observed a single time. The chain recombines TRBV10-1 with TRBJ2-1; D possibly corresponds to TRBD2 (6 bases). From germline, CDR1 is WNHNN and CDR2 SYGVQD (reference sequence). The V and J ends lost 0 bases and 8 bases respectively, with 8 bases between them. The CDR3 runs 13 residues. CDR3 loop: CASSESSGDEQFF. CDR3 DNA: TGCGCCAGCAGTGAGTCTTCGGGAGATGAGCAGTTCTTC.

The J gene is TRBJ1-1, the V gene TRBV3-1 (or the pseudogene TRBV3-2); no clear D gene. V lost 3 bases to trimming and J lost 8 bases, with 10 bases between them. CDR1 is LGHDT, CDR2 YNNKEL, per germline (reference sequence). CDR3 length equals 12 residues. CDR3 loop: CASSQGTLEAFF. The CDR3 nucleotides are TGTGCCAGCAGCCAGGGTACACTAGAAGCTTTCTTT.

The V gene is TRBV3-1 (or the pseudogene TRBV3-2), the J gene TRBJ2-3; the match to TRBD2 covers 8 bases. The CDR3 consists of 14 residues. The junction had 2 bases not matched to a gene; V was cut back by 1 base and J by 5 bases. Germline loops: CDR1 LGHDT, CDR2 YNNKEL (reference sequence). The CDR3 spells CASSQVLAGDTQYF. In nucleotides, the CDR3 is TGTGCCAGCAGCCAAGTCCTAGCGGGAGATACGCAGTATTTT.

This sequence joins TRBV5-1 and TRBJ2-3, with 14 positions matching TRBD2. Germline CDR1 reads SGHRS; CDR2 reads YFSETQ. This CDR3 is built from 17 residues. With V trimmed by 4 bases and J by 6 bases, 10 bases remained unmatched. The CDR3 sequence: CASSRGLAGDLADTQYF. In DNA form, the CDR3 reads TGCGCCAGCAGCAGGGGACTAGCGGGAGATTTAGCGGATACGCAGTATTTT. Variable domain in full (rest from reference TRBV5-1 and TRBJ2-3): KAGVTQTPRYLIKTRGQQVTLSCSPISGHRSVSWYQQTPGQGLQFLFEYFSETQRNKGNFPGRFSGRQFSNSRSEMNVSTLELGDSALYLCASSRGLAGDLADTQYFGPGTRLTVL.

This clone was counted between two and nine times. The chain uses TRBV7-2 and TRBJ1-5; TRBD1 might be the D (5 bases). This CDR3 is 18 amino acids long. Germline lookup yields CDR1 SGHTA and CDR2 FQGNSA. V was shortened by 5 bases and J by 0 bases, with 20 bases between the two germline ends. This CDR3 is CASSAGAGGYYSNQPQHF. The CDR3, as DNA: TGTGCCAGCAGCGCTGGGGCCGGGGGGTACTATAGCAATCAGCCCCAGCATTTT.

This clone appeared a few times. The chain carries TRBV19 and TRBJ2-2; possible D gene TRBD2, 5 bases. Germline-derived CDR1 and CDR2 are LNHDA and SQIVND (reference sequence). CDR3 size: 12 residues. V lost 11 bases and J lost 5, with 12 bases in between. The CDR3 DNA is TGTGCCCCCCCGGGAAGAACCGGGGAGCTGTTTTTT. Protein product: CAPPGRTGELFF.

This sequence joins TRBV3-1 (or the pseudogene TRBV3-2) and TRBJ1-2; 8 bases align to TRBD1. Germline V gene sequence: CDR1 LGHDT, CDR2 YNNKEL (reference sequence). This CDR3 is 13 amino acids long. The ends lost 4 bases at V and 5 bases at J; junction bases unmatched: 3. CDR3 sequence: CASSRDRPYGYTF. The CDR3 DNA reads TGTGCCAGCAGCCGGGACAGGCCATATGGCTACACCTTC.

This clone was seen just once. This chain uses TRBV19 with TRBJ2-6; D gene ambiguous. V lost 3 bases and J 2 bases, leaving 8 bases between the germline ends. The CDR3 spans 15 residues. Germline CDR1 LNHDA, CDR2 SQIVND (reference sequence). The CDR3: CASSIHGPGANVLTF. The CDR3 DNA is TGTGCCAGTAGTATCCATGGGCCTGGGGCCAACGTCCTGACTTTC.

CDR3 in amino acids: CASRPTETYEQYF. CDR3 DNA sequence: TGTGCCAGCAGACCTACTGAAACCTACGAGCAGTACTTC. This chain uses TRBV12-3 or TRBV12-4 with TRBJ2-7, with no clear D. There are 13 residues in the CDR3. Deletions cut 6 bases from V and 2 bases from J, with 11 bases between.

This clone was seen only once. The chain couples TRBV18 to TRBJ1-2; D is undetermined. The CDR3 runs to 15 residues. With 1 base removed from V and 6 bases from J, the gap between germline ends came to 15 bases. CDR1 KGHSH and CDR2 LQKENI come from the germline V gene. The CDR3 reads CASSPLSLLPDGYTF. The CDR3 coding sequence is TGTGCCAGCTCACCACTTTCGTTACTCCCCGATGGCTACACCTTC.

The rearrangement uses TRBV7-9 and TRBJ2-1; D possibly corresponds to TRBD1 (5 bases). The CDR3 consists of 14 residues. Trimming shortened V by 4 bases and J by 8 bases, and 15 bases separated the two germline ends. Germline V gene data show CDR1 as SEHNR and CDR2 as FQNEAQ (reference sequence). CDR3 residues: CASSSPLLGDEQFF. Written as DNA, the CDR3 is TGTGCCAGCAGCTCCCCCCTGTTAGGGGATGAGCAGTTCTTC.

The chain recombines TRBV11-3 with TRBJ2-7; TRBD2 matches 13 bases. Germline V gene sequence: CDR1 SGHNT, CDR2 YENEEA. The CDR3 is made up of 15 amino acids. The V gene end was trimmed by 5 bases and the J gene end by 3 bases; junction bases not matched to a gene: 4. The CDR3 loop is CASSPRTSGSYEQYF. The CDR3 bases are TGTGCCAGCAGCCCTCGGACTAGCGGGAGCTACGAGCAGTACTTC.

The chain is built from TRBV30 and TRBJ2-7, with 9 bases matching TRBD2. The CDR3 consists of 16 residues. Trimming cost V 5 bases and J 2 bases; bases outside gene matches: 13. In germline, CDR1 is GTSNPN, CDR2 SVGIG (reference sequence). The CDR3 is CAWGGQGTSLTYEQYF. In DNA, the CDR3 is TGTGCCTGGGGGGGACAAGGGACTAGCTTAACCTACGAGCAGTACTTC.

This clone showed up just a few times. The chain combines TRBV28 with TRBJ1-2, with a tentative D call TRBD1 (6 bases). From germline, CDR1 is MDHEN and CDR2 SYDVKM. V lost 8 bases and J lost 4, with 8 bases in between. This CDR3 region has 11 residues. The CDR3 loop is CASGTLYGYTF. CDR3 DNA: TGTGCCAGCGGGACACTCTATGGCTACACCTTC.

The gene calls are TRBV29-1 and TRBJ2-1; 9 nucleotides agree with TRBD2. The germline gives CDR1 SQVTM, CDR2 ANQGSEA. J gave up 1 base and V 1 base, and 5 bases lay outside the gene matches. The CDR3 consists of 16 residues. CDR3 amino acids: CSVEGGLAQSYNEQFF. CDR3 DNA sequence: TGCAGCGTTGAAGGGGGACTAGCTCAATCCTACAATGAGCAGTTCTTC.

J is TRBJ1-5 and V is TRBV29-1, with unresolved D. Germline V gene sequence: CDR1 SQVTM, CDR2 ANQGSEA. The CDR3 runs 12 residues. Trimming stripped 5 bases from V and 5 bases from J, with 10 bases between. CDR3 residues: CSVREGDQPQHF. In DNA, the CDR3 is TGCAGCGTTAGAGAGGGAGATCAGCCCCAGCATTTT. Full variable domain (missing parts from reference TRBV29-1 and TRBJ1-5): SAVISQKPSRDICQRGTSLTIQCQVDSQVTMMFWYRQQPGQSLTLIATANQGSEATYESGFVIDKFPISRPNLTFSTLTVSNMSPEDSSIYLCSVREGDQPQHFGDGTRLSIL.

This chain uses TRBV2 with TRBJ2-1, with 8 bases that match TRBD2. The CDR3 is made up of 17 amino acids. Unmatched junction bases numbered 16, after V lost 8 bases and J lost 4 bases. Germline V lookup: CDR1 SNHLY, CDR2 FYNNEI. The CDR3 reads CASWGREVSPKYNEQFF. The CDR3 region has the DNA TGTGCCAGCTGGGGGCGGGAGGTCTCCCCGAAGTACAATGAGCAGTTCTTC. Together with reference TRBV2 and TRBJ2-1, the CDR3 gives the full variable domain: EPEVTQTPSHQVTQMGQEVILRCVPISNHLYFYWYRQILGQKVEFLVSFYNNEISEKSEIFDDQFSVERPDGSNFTLKIRSTKLEDSAMYFCASWGREVSPKYNEQFFGPGTRLTVL.

The rearrangement links TRBV5-1 to TRBJ1-1, with 7 positions matching TRBD1. J was trimmed by 1 base and V by 5 bases; bases with no gene match: 5. The CDR3 sequence is 14 residues long. Per germline, CDR1 SGHRS and CDR2 YFSETQ. The CDR3 coding sequence is TGCGCCAGCAGTGTCGGACAGGCGAACACTGAAGCTTTCTTT. Amino acids: CASSVGQANTEAFF.

The gene calls are TRBV27 and TRBJ1-2; the D gene is possibly TRBD1 (5 bases). Trimming pared 0 bases from V and 3 bases from J, leaving 17 bases between. The CDR3 length is 17 residues. Germline CDR1 and CDR2: MNHEY and SMNVEV (reference sequence). DNA for the CDR3: TGTGCCAGCAGTTTATCGATGGGCTGGGGGGGGGACTATGGCTACACCTTC. The encoded protein is CASSLSMGWGGDYGYTF.

The chain links TRBV29-1 to TRBJ1-2; D is unresolved. This CDR3 is built from 14 residues. V lost 6 bases and J 2 bases, leaving 16 bases between the germline ends. CDR1 SQVTM and CDR2 ANQGSEA come from the germline V gene. CDR3 in DNA: TGCAGCGTGGCGGGCGGACTTGCGAACTATGGCTACACCTTC. Encoded protein: CSVAGGLANYGYTF.

J is TRBJ1-3 and V is TRBV28; D not certain. The CDR3 runs to 15 residues. Germline CDR1 and CDR2: MDHEN and SYDVKM. V lost 8 bases to trimming and J lost 4 bases, with 18 bases between them. CDR3 in amino acids: CASASRLDWGNTIYF. The DNA for the CDR3 is TGTGCCAGCGCCTCGAGGCTGGATTGGGGAAACACCATATATTTT.

The rearrangement links TRBV14 to TRBJ1-5; a weak D match, TRBD1 (5 bases). The CDR3 runs to 14 residues. V shed 0 bases and J shed 5 bases, with 8 bases lying between them. The germline V gene has CDR1 SGHDN and CDR2 FVKESK. This CDR3 is CASSQDGADQPQHF. DNA of the CDR3: TGTGCCAGCAGCCAAGATGGGGCGGATCAGCCCCAGCATTTT.

The rearrangement links TRBV7-9 to TRBJ1-2; D uncertain. V was pared by 5 bases and J by 6 bases, with 13 bases between. From germline, CDR1 is SEHNR and CDR2 FQNEAQ (reference sequence). CDR3 length equals 13 residues. Here the CDR3 DNA reads TGTGCCAGCAGCCTCGGCGGAGGGAATGGCTACACCTTC. Translation: CASSLGGGNGYTF.

This clone appeared once. The V and J genes are TRBV5-1 and TRBJ2-7; D is perhaps TRBD1 (5 bases). Trimming cost V 1 base and J 6 bases, with 8 bases left between them. Looked up from germline, CDR1 is SGHRS and CDR2 is YFSETQ. There are 12 residues in the CDR3. The CDR3 spells CASSLRGIEQYF. The CDR3 DNA is TGCGCCAGCAGCTTGAGGGGTATCGAGCAGTACTTC.